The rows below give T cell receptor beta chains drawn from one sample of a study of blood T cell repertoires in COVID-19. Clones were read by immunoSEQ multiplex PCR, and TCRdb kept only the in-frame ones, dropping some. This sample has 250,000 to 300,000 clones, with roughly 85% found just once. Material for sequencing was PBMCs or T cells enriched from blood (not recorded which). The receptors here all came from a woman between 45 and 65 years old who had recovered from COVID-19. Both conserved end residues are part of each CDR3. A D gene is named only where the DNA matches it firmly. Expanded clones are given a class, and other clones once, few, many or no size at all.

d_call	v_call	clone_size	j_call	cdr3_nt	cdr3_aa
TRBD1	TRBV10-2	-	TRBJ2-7	TGCGCCAGCAGTGACTCTCCCTGGACAGGAACCTACGAGCAGTACTTC	CASSDSPWTGTYEQYF
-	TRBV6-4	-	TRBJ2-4	TGTGCCAGCAGTGACGGCTTTATTTCGGGGGTGGACAAAAACATTCAGTACTTC	CASSDGFISGVDKNIQYF
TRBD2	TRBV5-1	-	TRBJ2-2	TGCGCCAGCAGCTCGACTAGCGGGAGGGCAGGCGGGGAGCTGTTTTTT	CASSSTSGRAGGELFF
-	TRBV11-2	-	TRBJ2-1	TGTGCCAGCAGCTTCTTCCTAGCGAATGACAATGAGCAGTTCTTC	CASSFFLANDNEQFF
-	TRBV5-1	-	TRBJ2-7	TGCGCCAGCAGCTACCCGGGTGACGAGCAGTACTTC	CASSYPGDEQYF
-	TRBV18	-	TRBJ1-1	TGTGCCAGCTCGCCTACAGGGTTTAACACTGAAGCTTTCTTT	CASSPTGFNTEAFF
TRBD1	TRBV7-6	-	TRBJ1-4	TGTGCCAGCAGCCCCATACTCCAGGGGGGTGAAAAACTGTTTTTT	CASSPILQGGEKLFF
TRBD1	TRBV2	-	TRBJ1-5	TGTGCCAGCAGTGAAGATGAGGGACAGGGAGAACCCCAGCATTTT	CASSEDEGQGEPQHF
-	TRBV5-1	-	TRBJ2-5	TGCGCCAGCAGCCCCTCTGGCTCGGGGCAAGAGACCCAGTACTTC	CASSPSGSGQETQYF
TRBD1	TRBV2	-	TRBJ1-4	TGTGCCAGCAGGGGACAGGGGGAAAAACTGTTTTTT	CASRGQGEKLFF
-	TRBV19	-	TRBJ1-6	TGTGCCAGTAGTACTCAGGGAAATTCACCCCTCCACTTT	CASSTQGNSPLHF
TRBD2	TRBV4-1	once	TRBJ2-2	TGCGCCACCGGGACTAGCGGGAGTCGGCCCCTGGGCACCGGGGAGCTGTTTTTT	CATGTSGSRPLGTGELFF
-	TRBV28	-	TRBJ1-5	TGTGCCAGCAGTTTAGGGGGGGGCGGTCAGCCCCAGCATTTT	CASSLGGGGQPQHF
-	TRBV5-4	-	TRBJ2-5	TGTGCCAGCAGCGTAGCAGGGCCCCAAGAGACCCAGTACTTC	CASSVAGPQETQYF
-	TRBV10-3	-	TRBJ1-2	TGTGCCATCAGTGTCGGGGGAGGTACTAACTATGGCTACACCTTC	CAISVGGGTNYGYTF
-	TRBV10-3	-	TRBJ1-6	TGTGCCATCAGTGATTGGGGCGTCGATAATTCACCCCTCCACTTT	CAISDWGVDNSPLHF
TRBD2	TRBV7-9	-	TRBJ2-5	TGTGCCAGCAGCTCCGCGGGACTAGTTAAGGAGACCCAGTACTTC	CASSSAGLVKETQYF
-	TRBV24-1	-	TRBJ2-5	TGTGCCACCAGTGATACACAGGCCAAAGCGACCCAGTACTTC	CATSDTQAKATQYF
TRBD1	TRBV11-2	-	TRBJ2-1	TGTGCCAGCAGTTTCAGCCGGGACAGGGCCCATGAGCAGTTCTTC	CASSFSRDRAHEQFF
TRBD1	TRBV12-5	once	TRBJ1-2	TGTGCTAGTGGTCCCAGGGGGGATAACTATGGCTACACCTTC	CASGPRGDNYGYTF
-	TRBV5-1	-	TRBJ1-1	TGCGCCAGCAGTCAGGACTCACACACTGAAGCTTTCTTT	CASSQDSHTEAFF
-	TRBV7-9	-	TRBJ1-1	TGTGCCAGCAGCTTAGACGGGGGGGCTTTCTTT	CASSLDGGAFF
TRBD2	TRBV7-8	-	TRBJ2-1	TGTGCCAGCAGTTCGGGACTAGTATCTGAGCAGTTCTTC	CASSSGLVSEQFF
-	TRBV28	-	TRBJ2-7	TGTGCCAGCAGTCCTATAACTCTGAGGGGGGAGCAGTACTTC	CASSPITLRGEQYF
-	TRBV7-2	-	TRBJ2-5	TGTGCCAGCAGCCCCCGCGCAGGGCGGCAGACCCAGTACTTC	CASSPRAGRQTQYF
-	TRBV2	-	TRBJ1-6	TGTGCCAGCAGTGAACGTTGGGGACATCCCCTCCACTTT	CASSERWGHPLHF
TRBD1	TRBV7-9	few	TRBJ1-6	TGTGCCAGCAGCTTAAGGGGGCCCTCTTCACCCCTCCACTTT	CASSLRGPSSPLHF
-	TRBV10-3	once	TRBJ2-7	TGTGCCATCAGTGAGTCGATTCGGATCGAGGACTACGAGCAGTACTTC	CAISESIRIEDYEQYF
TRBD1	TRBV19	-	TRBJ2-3	TGTGCCAGTAGTGCACGACAGGGGGTGACGGCAGATACGCAGTATTTT	CASSARQGVTADTQYF
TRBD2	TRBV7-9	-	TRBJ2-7	TGTGCCAGCAGCTTAGCGCTAGCGGGGGCCTACGAGCAGTACTTC	CASSLALAGAYEQYF
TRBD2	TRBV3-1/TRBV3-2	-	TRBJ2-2	TGTGCCAGCAGCCAACCCCCGGGACTAGCGTCCGGGGAGCTGTTTTTT	CASSQPPGLASGELFF
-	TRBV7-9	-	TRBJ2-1	TGTGCCAGCAGCTTATTAGGGCGAACTAGTTTGAGCAATGAGCAGTTCTTC	CASSLLGRTSLSNEQFF
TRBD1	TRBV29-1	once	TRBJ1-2	TGCAGCGGCCGGGACAGGGGGGGGAACTATGGCTACACCTTC	CSGRDRGGNYGYTF
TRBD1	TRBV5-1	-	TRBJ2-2	TGCGCCAGCAGCTTACCGACAGGGAGCACCGGGGAGCTGTTTTTT	CASSLPTGSTGELFF
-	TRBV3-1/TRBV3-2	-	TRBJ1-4	TGTGCCAGCAGCCAAGAGGGCGCCAGGGGCTATCCTAATGAAAAACTGTTTTTT	CASSQEGARGYPNEKLFF
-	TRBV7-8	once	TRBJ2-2	TGTGCCAGCAGCGCACAGCCCAGGAACACCGGGGAGCTGTTTTTT	CASSAQPRNTGELFF
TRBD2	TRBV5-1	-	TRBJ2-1	TGCGCCAGCAGCCCCCCGGCAGCGGGAGCCCTGAATGAGCAGTTCTTC	CASSPPAAGALNEQFF
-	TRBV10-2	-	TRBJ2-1	TGCGCCAGCAACTCGAACCGTTTCCACAATGAGCAGTTCTTC	CASNSNRFHNEQFF
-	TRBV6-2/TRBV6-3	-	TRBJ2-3	TGTGCCAGCAGTATTAAGGAGGCAGATACGCAGTATTTT	CASSIKEADTQYF
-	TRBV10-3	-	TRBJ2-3	TGTGCCATCAAGAACTCAGGGCTCACAGATACGCAGTATTTT	CAIKNSGLTDTQYF
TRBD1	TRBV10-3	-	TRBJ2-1	TGTGCCACCATTCCCGACAGGGGGGGCCGCGCCAGCTCCTACAATGAGCAGTTCTTC	CATIPDRGGRASSYNEQFF